This T cell receptor (beta chain) came from a study of beta chain features in type 1 diabetes. Turning to the study itself: Sorted cells examined across all samples numbered more than 100 million.

Expressed TCRB transcripts were sequenced because the isolated RNA had all been reverse transcribed beforehand. TCRdb's copy holds only in-frame clones and misses some; the assay was immunoSEQ multiplex PCR. Among 300,000 to 400,000 clones listed, approximately 10% were seen once. This CDR3 has 17 amino acids. Germline CDR1 and CDR2: PRHDT and FYEKMQ (reference sequence). Trimming pared 4 bases from V and 0 bases from J, leaving 15 bases between. Every donor provided one heparinised blood draw, which averaged about 116 mL. Each of the CD4+ naive, central memory, regulatory and stem cell-like memory populations was sorted via CD45RO/CCR7/CD25/CD127/CD95/CD27. Broader study findings: A closer apparent resemblance between naive, central memory and Treg TCRB repertoires was seen in patients than in healthy donors.

Worth noting for this clone: No antigen is known for it.

Sequencing was done on a sample of naive CD4+ T cells from blood. This receptor was identified in a woman aged 25 to 39 in good health. The V call is TRBV13, the J call TRBJ2-2; D might be TRBD1 (5 bases). CDR3 region: CASSSNRQSANTGELFF. Written as DNA, the CDR3 is TGTGCCAGCAGCTCGAACCGACAGAGCGCGAACACCGGGGAGCTGTTTTTT.